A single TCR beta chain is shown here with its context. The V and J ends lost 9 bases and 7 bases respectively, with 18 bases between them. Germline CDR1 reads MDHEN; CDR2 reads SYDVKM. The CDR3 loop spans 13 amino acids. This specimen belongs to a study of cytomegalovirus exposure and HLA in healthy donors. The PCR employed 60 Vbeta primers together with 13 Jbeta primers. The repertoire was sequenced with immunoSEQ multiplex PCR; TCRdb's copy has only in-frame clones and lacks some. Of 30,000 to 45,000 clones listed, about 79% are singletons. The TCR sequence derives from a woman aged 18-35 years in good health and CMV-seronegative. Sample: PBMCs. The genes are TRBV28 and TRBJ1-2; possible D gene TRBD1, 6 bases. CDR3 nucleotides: TGTGCCAGTATAGGGGGGGGGAGAAGTGGCTACACCTTC. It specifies CASIGGGRSGYTF.